Following are 4 T cell receptor beta chains from one sample sequenced in a study of OX40 agonist ivuxolimab in advanced cancers. Clones were read by immunoSEQ multiplex PCR, and TCRdb kept only the in-frame ones, dropping some. Of 60,000 or so clones in the sample, 70% to 90% were seen once. Material: CD4+ or CD8+ T cells sorted from blood, obtained in a trial of the OX40 agonist ivuxolimab. The receptors come from an adult with an advanced solid tumor such as melanoma, head and neck, liver or kidney cancer.

This chain joins TRBV7-9 and TRBJ2-6; D is possibly TRBD2 (6 bases). CDR1 and CDR2 from the germline V gene are SEHNR and FQNEAQ (reference sequence). CDR3 size: 17 residues. Trimming left V 0 bases short and J 2 bases short, with 11 bases between. The CDR3 sequence: CASSLANWGAGANVLTF. The CDR3 DNA follows: TGTGCCAGCAGCTTAGCGAATTGGGGGGCTGGGGCCAACGTCCTGACTTTC. Based on the CDR3 plus reference TRBV7-9 and TRBJ2-6, the full variable domain is DTGVSQNPRHKITKRGQNVTFRCDPISEHNRLYWYRQTLGQGPEFLTYFQNEAQLEKSRLLSDRFSAERPKGSFSTLEIQRTEQGDSAMYLCASSLANWGAGANVLTFGAGSRLTVL.

This clone was detected once. This chain connects TRBV7-9 to TRBJ2-3, with 14 bases matching TRBD2. Germline values: CDR1 SEHNR, CDR2 FQNEAQ (reference sequence). V lost 7 bases to trimming and J lost 3 bases; unmatched junction nucleotides: 6. This CDR3 is built from 16 residues. CDR3 protein: CASNRLAGGPTDTQYF. In nucleotides, the CDR3 is TGTGCCAGCAACCGACTAGCGGGAGGGCCAACAGATACGCAGTATTTT.

This clone was observed a single time. V and J are TRBV10-3 and TRBJ2-7; D gene ambiguous. The V gene's germline CDR1 is ENHRY and CDR2 SYGVKD. The CDR3 has 15 amino acids. Trimming pared 3 bases from V and 3 bases from J, leaving 15 bases between. The CDR3: CAISDLGRTYYEQYF. DNA for the CDR3: TGTGCCATCAGTGATTTGGGCAGAACATACTACGAGCAGTACTTC.

This chain uses TRBV21-1 with TRBJ2-7; TRBD1, as called in the table, went unchecked against the DNA. TRBV21-1 is noted as a pseudogene. This CDR3 region has 14 residues. The CDR3 sequence: CASSPRDRLYEQYF. CDR3 bases: TGTGCCAGCAGCCCCCGGGACAGACTCTACGAGCAGTACTTC.